A selection of T cell receptor beta chains follows, all from one sample in a study of T cells in Graves' hyperthyroidism and ophthalmopathy. TCRdb independently ran MiXCR on the multiplex PCR reads; one entry per CDR3 protein. In the table there are about 480,000 distinct CDR3 sequences, about 15% of which are singletons. The sample consisted of blood. These receptors were obtained from a woman aged 18-29 years with Graves' hyperthyroidism. Each CDR3 is given with its conserved first and last residue. A D gene is named only where the DNA matches it firmly. Clone size, where shown, is once, few, many, or a class for clones that have expanded.

size | D | J | V | DNA | CDR3
few | . | TRBJ2-1 | TRBV19 | TGTGCCAGTAGTACTGTGGCTAAGAGCTCCTACAATGAGCAGTTCTTC | CASSTVAKSSYNEQFF
. | TRBD2 | TRBJ2-2 | TRBV7-8 | TGTGCCCTCCAGCAGCGGGACAACACCGGGGAGCTGTTTTTT | CALQQRDNTGELFF
. | . | TRBJ2-7 | TRBV18 | TGTGCCAGCTCACCGGTTGGGGGTCGCTCCTACGAGCAGTGCTTC | CASSPVGGRSYEQCF
many | . | TRBJ2-1 | TRBV10-3 | TGTGCCATCAGTGCGACACCCTACAATGAGCAGTTCTTC | CAISATPYNEQFF
many | . | TRBJ2-3 | TRBV5-1 | TGCGCCAGCAGCTTGGAAGGGGGAAGAACAGATACGCAGTATTTT | CASSLEGGRTDTQYF
many | . | TRBJ1-2 | TRBV20-1 | TGCAGTGCTAGAGCCGGGACCTATGGCTACACCTTC | CSARAGTYGYTF
many | . | TRBJ2-1 | TRBV11-2 | TGTGCCAGCAGCTTAGTGCTCCTCGTAGGGGACAATGAGCAGTTCTTC | CASSLVLLVGDNEQFF
many | TRBD1 | TRBJ2-7 | TRBV28 | TGTGCCAGCGGGGGGACAGGGAACTACGAGCAGTACTTC | CASGGTGNYEQYF
many | . | TRBJ2-1 | TRBV12-3/TRBV12-4 | TGTGCCAGCAGTCCTGACGGGCGGGCGGTCAATGAGCAGTTCTTC | CASSPDGRAVNEQFF
. | TRBD2 | TRBJ2-1 | TRBV29-1 | TGCAGCGTCCCCCCTAGAGCTAGCGGGAGAGGACACTACAATGAGCAGTTCTTC | CSVPPRASGRGHYNEQFF